These T cell receptor beta chains were read from a single sample in a study of identical twins. TCRdb independently ran MiXCR on the 5' RACE reads; one entry per CDR3 protein. This table holds some 560,000 distinct CDR3 sequences, roughly 9.9% found once. This same sample was also taken into another study, of yellow fever vaccine responses in identical twins.

Input material: PBMCs. The receptors derive from a woman aged 18-30 years in good health. The CDR3 runs from the conserved cysteine through the conserved F or W. Fields, in order: J gene, V gene, CDR3 protein.

TRBJ1-1,TRBV12-3/TRBV12-4,CASSLLTSTEAFF
TRBJ2-7,TRBV5-1,CASSLRGGENYEQYF
TRBJ1-6,TRBV7-9,CASSNRDSYNSPLHF
TRBJ2-7,TRBV28,CASRVGTGLKNEQYF
TRBJ2-1,TRBV6-5,CASSYRGRGAGDEQFF
TRBJ2-3,TRBV27,CASSPTPGVGRQRSTDTQYF
TRBJ2-1,TRBV6-2/TRBV6-3,CASALAGVSYNEQFF
TRBJ2-5,TRBV7-8,CASRPKEFGAIQETQYF
TRBJ1-5,TRBV7-9,CASSLAEKPQHF
TRBJ2-5,TRBV20-1,CSASRAGGPSETQYF
TRBJ2-5,TRBV15,CATSRDLAGAGETQYF
TRBJ2-7,TRBV7-2,CASSAPGLPTGEQYF
TRBJ2-1,TRBV20-1,CSVFPSREYNEQFF
TRBJ2-5,TRBV29-1,CSVEDYDFQETQYF
TRBJ2-5,TRBV20-1,CSAAGQLMETQYF
TRBJ2-1,TRBV7-9,CASSSPVYYNEQFF
TRBJ2-7,TRBV2,CASSGLAGAPSSYEQYF
TRBJ2-1,TRBV24-1,CATSRLAGMNEQFF
TRBJ2-5,TRBV27,CASRPRGFSQETQYF
TRBJ2-7,TRBV6-2/TRBV6-3,CASSYGTGGSYEQYF
TRBJ2-3,TRBV6-5,CASSYGQGTDTQYF
TRBJ2-5,TRBV7-2,CASSSPRTQYF
TRBJ2-7,TRBV28,CASSPGTKTYEQYF
TRBJ2-7,TRBV28,CASRPRGEAYEQYF
TRBJ2-2,TRBV11-2,CASSSPTGGSGELFF
TRBJ1-2,TRBV6-5,CASSYRQNYGYTF
TRBJ1-2,TRBV7-9,CASSFLQAYGYTF
TRBJ1-4,TRBV20-1,CSAGNRQVNEKLFF
TRBJ2-7,TRBV28,CASSRTSGPSYEQYF
TRBJ2-5,TRBV29-1,CSVEDRDLFQETQYF
TRBJ2-5,TRBV6-5,CASSYSAGAGETQYF
TRBJ2-7,TRBV2,CASNLNIQSSYEQYF
TRBJ2-7,TRBV7-9,CASSLAMTGGNYEQYF
TRBJ2-1,TRBV11-2,CASSLGVTASYNEQFF
TRBJ2-5,TRBV7-2,CASSVLSGEGETQYF
TRBJ2-5,TRBV7-6,CASSNPSGGYQETQYF
TRBJ1-4,TRBV3-1,CASSHLAGTANEKLFF
TRBJ2-5,TRBV7-2,CASSLDLKETQYF
TRBJ2-1,TRBV7-9,CASSLGLGDEQFF
TRBJ1-2,TRBV9,CASSTPGGYTF
TRBJ1-5,TRBV11-2,CASSLGRLSNQPQHF
TRBJ2-7,TRBV20-1,CSAPGLAGTSEQYF
TRBJ2-1,TRBV12-3/TRBV12-4,CASKASGSVWNEQFF
TRBJ2-2,TRBV4-3,CASSQDSGAGELFF
TRBJ2-1,TRBV20-1,CTGLAGLGVRNEQFF
TRBJ2-2,TRBV9,CASSVLAGGAGNTGELFF
TRBJ2-7,TRBV20-1,CSARDRSGGSYEQYF
TRBJ1-1,TRBV5-1,CASSSGDRGPTEAFF
TRBJ2-7,TRBV20-1,CSASSSGKTYEQYF
TRBJ2-5,TRBV7-6,CASSGSGTGEETQYF
TRBJ2-2,TRBV19,CASSAPDLNTGELFF